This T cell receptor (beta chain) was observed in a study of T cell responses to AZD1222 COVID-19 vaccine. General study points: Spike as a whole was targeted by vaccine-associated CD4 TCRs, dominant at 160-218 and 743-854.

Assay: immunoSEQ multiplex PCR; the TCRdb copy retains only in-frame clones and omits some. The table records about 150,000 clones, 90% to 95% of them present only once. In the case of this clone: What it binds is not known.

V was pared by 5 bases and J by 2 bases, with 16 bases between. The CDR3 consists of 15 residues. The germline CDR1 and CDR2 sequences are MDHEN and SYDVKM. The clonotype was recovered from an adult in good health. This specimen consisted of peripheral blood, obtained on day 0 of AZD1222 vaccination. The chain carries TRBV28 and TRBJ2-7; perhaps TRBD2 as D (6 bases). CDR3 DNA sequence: TGTGCCAGCAGTGTGACCGGGACTTACGCCTACGAGCAGTACTTC. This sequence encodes CASSVTGTYAYEQYF.